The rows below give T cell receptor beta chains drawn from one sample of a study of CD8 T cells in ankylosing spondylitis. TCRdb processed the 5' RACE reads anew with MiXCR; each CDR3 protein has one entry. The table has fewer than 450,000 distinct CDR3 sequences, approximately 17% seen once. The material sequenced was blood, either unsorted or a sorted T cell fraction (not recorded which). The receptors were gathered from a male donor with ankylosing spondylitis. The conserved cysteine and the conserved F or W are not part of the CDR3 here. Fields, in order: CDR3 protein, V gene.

ASSLWDEQF | TRBV7-2
ASSSRQVDSGYT | TRBV7-9
ASSLTQGGNGYT | TRBV7-9
ASSLASGGETQY | TRBV5-1
ASSQIGRLATGEQF | TRBV4-1
ASSRGRETQY | TRBV28
ASSLLGDEQY | TRBV5-6
ASSEASRGNYEQY | TRBV6-1
ASSLNSIQETQY | TRBV7-3
ASSWDQDTEAF | TRBV12-3/TRBV12-4
ASGYSGTGRTGELF | TRBV12-3/TRBV12-4
ASSKRDEKLF | TRBV2
ASRRAPGGDIMNTEAF | TRBV5-1
SASGGFQETQY | TRBV20-1
ASSLLISTAGELF | TRBV7-2
ASSPGASPLH | TRBV6-5
ASARDRVQSGANVLT | TRBV6-2/TRBV6-3
ASTNLGSPLH | TRBV12-3/TRBV12-4
ASSPDGLYGYT | TRBV3-1
SASPSRGGVNQPQH | TRBV20-1
SARSGLAGVEQY | TRBV20-1
ASSHGAYLEKLF | TRBV12-3/TRBV12-4
ASSRRGTGSVSYEQY | TRBV11-2
ASSPRNRDTEAF | TRBV7-2
SVVPNGNTEAF | TRBV29-1
SVRTGGAGTEAF | TRBV29-1
AWSGTPNSPLH | TRBV30
ASSIGQGRSYNEQF | TRBV4-1
ASSSPVRRAGNTIY | TRBV12-3/TRBV12-4
ASSLFGGETQY | TRBV12-3/TRBV12-4
ASSTRPDYEQY | TRBV9
ASIQEAGLKNSPLH | TRBV6-1
AISPGGWTGELF | TRBV10-3
ASSSGQISYEQY | TRBV28
ASSALGRPSQY | TRBV2
AWSTGRAYQPQH | TRBV30
ASPPNPGLAPADTQY | TRBV19
ASSPFPTAVGTEAF | TRBV5-1
ASSWGDRGNTEAF | TRBV5-1
ASSRRKGQGSPLH | TRBV5-8
ASSFYRGEQY | TRBV12-3/TRBV12-4
SVGAGSSGNTIY | TRBV29-1
ASSLVTGGMNTEAF | TRBV5-1
ATSGMTDTQY | TRBV24-1